This T cell receptor (beta chain) was recovered during a study of cytomegalovirus exposure and HLA in healthy donors. Study outcomes and limitations: In an earlier analysis, productive rearrangement rates for most beta V segments clustered near 87% or 30%.

This clone was detected once. What it binds is unknown. The CDR3 contains 14 residues. Germline CDR1 and CDR2: LGHNA and YSLEER. Trimming cost V 4 bases and J 0 bases, with 9 bases left between them. With 60 Vbeta and 13 Jbeta primers, the PCR was carried out. Clones were sequenced by immunoSEQ multiplex PCR, and TCRdb holds only the in-frame ones, with some missing. The sample yields 100,000 or so clones, under 85% seen once. What was sequenced was PBMCs. The chain uses TRBV4-3 and TRBJ1-2; the D gene is possibly TRBD1 (5 bases). The TCR comes from a man aged 30 to 39 in good health and CMV-seronegative. CDR3: CASSRAGANYGYTF. CDR3 bases: TGCGCCAGCAGCCGGGCGGGGGCTAACTATGGCTACACCTTC.